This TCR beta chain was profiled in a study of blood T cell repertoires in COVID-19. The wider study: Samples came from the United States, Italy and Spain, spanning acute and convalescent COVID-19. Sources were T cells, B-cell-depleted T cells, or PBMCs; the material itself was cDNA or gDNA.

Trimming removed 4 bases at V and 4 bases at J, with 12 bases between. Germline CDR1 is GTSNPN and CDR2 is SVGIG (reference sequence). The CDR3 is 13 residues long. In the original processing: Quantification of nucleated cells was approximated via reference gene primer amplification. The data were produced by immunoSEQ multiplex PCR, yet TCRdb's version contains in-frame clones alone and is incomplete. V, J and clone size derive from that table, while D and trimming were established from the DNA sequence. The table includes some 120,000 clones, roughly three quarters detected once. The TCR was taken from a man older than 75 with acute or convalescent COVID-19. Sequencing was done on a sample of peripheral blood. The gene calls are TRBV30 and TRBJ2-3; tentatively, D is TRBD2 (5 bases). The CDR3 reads CAWTPGNADTQYF. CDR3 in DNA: TGTGCCTGGACCCCGGGGAACGCAGATACGCAGTATTTT.